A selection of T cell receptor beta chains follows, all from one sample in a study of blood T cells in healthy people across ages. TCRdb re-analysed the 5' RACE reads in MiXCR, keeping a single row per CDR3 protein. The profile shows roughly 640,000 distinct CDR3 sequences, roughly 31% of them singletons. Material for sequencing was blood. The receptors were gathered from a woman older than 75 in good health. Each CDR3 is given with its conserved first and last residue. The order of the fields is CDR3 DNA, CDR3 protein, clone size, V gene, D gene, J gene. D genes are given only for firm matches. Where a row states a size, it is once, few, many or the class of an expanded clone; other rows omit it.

DNA: TGTGCCAGCAGACCGGACAGCTCCTACAATGAGCAGTTCTTC
CDR3: CASRPDSSYNEQFF
size: many
V: TRBV11-1
D: NA
J: TRBJ2-1

DNA: TGTGCCAGCAGTTTAGTGGGCGGTGGGAATTCACCCCTCCACTTT
CDR3: CASSLVGGGNSPLHF
size: many
V: TRBV12-3/TRBV12-4
D: NA
J: TRBJ1-6

DNA: TGTGCCACCCCGGCGGGGGGTCTAAGGTTGGAGACCCAGTTCTTC
CDR3: CATPAGGLRLETQFF
size: NA
V: TRBV6-1
D: TRBD2
J: TRBJ2-1

DNA: TGCAGTGCTAGCTGGACGCCACACTCCTACGAGCAGTACTTC
CDR3: CSASWTPHSYEQYF
size: many
V: TRBV20-1
D: NA
J: TRBJ2-7

DNA: TGCAGTGCGCACCGTGGGGGGGTCTATAATTCACCCCTCCACTTT
CDR3: CSAHRGGVYNSPLHF
size: many
V: TRBV20-1
D: NA
J: TRBJ1-6

DNA: TGTGCCTGGAGTGTTCGGACCCGGGATCAGCCCCAGCATTTT
CDR3: CAWSVRTRDQPQHF
size: NA
V: TRBV30
D: NA
J: TRBJ1-5

DNA: TGTACCAGCAGCTTATTGGCGGGGGGTCAAGAGACCCAGTACTTC
CDR3: CTSSLLAGGQETQYF
size: NA
V: TRBV13
D: TRBD2
J: TRBJ2-5

DNA: TGTGCCAGCAGTCGACAGGGGGCTTATCAGCCCCAGCATTTT
CDR3: CASSRQGAYQPQHF
size: few
V: TRBV28
D: TRBD1
J: TRBJ1-5

DNA: TGTGCCAGCAGCTCCGGGGGACAGGGAAAAACCGGGGAGCTGTTTTTT
CDR3: CASSSGGQGKTGELFF
size: many
V: TRBV7-9
D: TRBD1
J: TRBJ2-2

DNA: TGCAGCGCGACGGGCAGGGACAACTATGGCTACACCTTC
CDR3: CSATGRDNYGYTF
size: NA
V: TRBV29-1
D: NA
J: TRBJ1-2

DNA: TGTGCCAGCAGCTTAGGCACAGGGCCCTCCCAGGAGCAGTACTTC
CDR3: CASSLGTGPSQEQYF
size: many
V: TRBV11-2
D: NA
J: TRBJ2-7

DNA: TGCGCCAGCAGCATTGGACGGGGCCAGCAGCCCCAGCATTTT
CDR3: CASSIGRGQQPQHF
size: NA
V: TRBV5-1
D: NA
J: TRBJ1-5